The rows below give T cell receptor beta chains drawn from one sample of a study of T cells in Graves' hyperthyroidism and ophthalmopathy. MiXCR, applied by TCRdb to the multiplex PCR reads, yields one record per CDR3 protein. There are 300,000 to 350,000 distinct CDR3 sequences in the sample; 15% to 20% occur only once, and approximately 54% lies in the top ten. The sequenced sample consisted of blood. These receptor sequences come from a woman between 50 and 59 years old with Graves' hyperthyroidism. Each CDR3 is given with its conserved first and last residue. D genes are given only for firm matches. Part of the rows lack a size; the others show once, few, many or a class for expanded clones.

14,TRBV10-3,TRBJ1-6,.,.,CAISEPKGDSPLHF,TGTGCCATCAGTGAGCCTAAGGGTGACTCACCCCTCCACTTT
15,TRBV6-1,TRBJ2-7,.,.,CASAIGFGPNYEQYF,TGTGCCAGCGCGATAGGGTTTGGACCCAACTACGAGCAGTACTTC
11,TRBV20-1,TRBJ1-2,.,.,CSARDRGGYTF,TGCAGTGCTAGAGATCGAGGGGGCTACACCTTC
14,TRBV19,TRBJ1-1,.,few,CASSIDTRGTEAFF,TGTGCCAGTAGTATAGATACGAGGGGGACTGAAGCTTTCTTT
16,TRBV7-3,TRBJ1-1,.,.,CASSIDGQVMNTEAFF,TGTGCCAGCAGCATCGACGGGCAGGTAATGAACACTGAAGCTTTCTTT
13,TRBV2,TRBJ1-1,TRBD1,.,CASNSQGALEAFF,TGTGCCAGCAACTCACAGGGGGCTCTTGAAGCTTTCTTT
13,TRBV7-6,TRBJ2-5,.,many,CASSAGSVETQYF,TGTGCCAGCAGCGCGGGGTCCGTAGAGACCCAGTACTTC
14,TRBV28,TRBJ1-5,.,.,CASSSSPGLEPQHF,TGTGCCAGCAGTTCCTCCCCGGGGTTGGAGCCCCAGCATTTT
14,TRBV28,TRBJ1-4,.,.,CASSLWGLGEKLFF,TGTGCCAGCAGTTTATGGGGCTTGGGTGAAAAACTGTTTTTT
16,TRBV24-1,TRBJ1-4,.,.,CATSDFRYTLHEKLFF,TGTGCCACCAGTGATTTTCGGTACACTCTGCATGAAAAACTGTTTTTT
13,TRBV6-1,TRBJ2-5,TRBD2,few,CASSERERETQYF,TGTGCCAGCAGTGAGCGGGAGCGGGAGACCCAGTACTTC
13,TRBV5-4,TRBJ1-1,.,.,CASSPVGNTEAFF,TGTGCCAGCAGCCCTGTAGGGAACACTGAAGCTTTCTTT
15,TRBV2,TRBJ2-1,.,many,CASSQWRDLYNEQFF,TGTGCCAGCAGTCAGTGGCGGGACTTATACAATGAGCAGTTCTTC
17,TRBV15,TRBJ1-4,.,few,CATSSETAPSTNEKLFF,TGTGCCACCAGCAGCGAGACAGCGCCTTCAACTAATGAAAAACTGTTTTTT
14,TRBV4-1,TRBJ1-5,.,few,CASSQTTGYQPQHF,TGCGCCAGCAGCCAAACGACAGGATATCAGCCCCAGCATTTT
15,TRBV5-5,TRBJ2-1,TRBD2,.,CASSLQVTSSNEQFF,TGTGCCAGCAGCTTACAAGTGACTAGCAGCAATGAGCAGTTCTTC
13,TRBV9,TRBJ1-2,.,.,CASSAGLPQGYTF,TGTGCCAGCAGCGCGGGACTCCCACAGGGCTACACCTTC
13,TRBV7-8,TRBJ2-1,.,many,CASSLEVRDEQFF,TGTGCCAGCAGCTTAGAAGTTAGAGACGAGCAGTTCTTC
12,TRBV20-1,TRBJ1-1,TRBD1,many,CSATTGTTEAFF,TGCAGTGCAACGACAGGGACCACTGAAGCTTTCTTT
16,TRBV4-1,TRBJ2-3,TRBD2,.,CASSHPGAGGPDTQYF,TGCGCCAGCAGCCACCCCGGCGCGGGGGGGCCAGATACGCAGTATTTT
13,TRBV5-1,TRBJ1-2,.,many,CASSYDSNYGYTF,TGCGCCAGCAGCTACGACAGTAACTATGGCTACACCTTC
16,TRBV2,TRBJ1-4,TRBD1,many,CASSGRGTGTNEKLFF,TGTGCCAGCAGTGGGCGGGGGACAGGGACCAATGAAAAACTGTTTTTT
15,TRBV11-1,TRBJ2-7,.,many,CASSAEVGISYEQYF,TGTGCCAGCAGCGCTGAAGTAGGGATTTCCTACGAGCAGTACTTC
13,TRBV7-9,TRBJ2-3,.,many,CASSLITGDTQYF,TGTGCCAGCAGCTTAATAACGGGAGATACGCAGTATTTT
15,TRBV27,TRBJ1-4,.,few,CASTTFQGGNEKLFF,TGTGCCAGCACCACCTTCCAGGGCGGGAATGAAAAACTGTTTTTT
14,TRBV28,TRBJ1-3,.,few,CASSPDSSGNTIYF,TGTGCCAGCAGTCCCGACAGCTCCGGAAACACCATATATTTT
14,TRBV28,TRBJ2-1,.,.,CASSSRRWGNEQFF,TGTGCCAGCAGTTCTCGCAGGTGGGGTAATGAGCAGTTCTTC
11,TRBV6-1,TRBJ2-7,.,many,CATQVWPRLYF,TGTGCCACTCAAGTTTGGCCCCGGCTGTACTTC
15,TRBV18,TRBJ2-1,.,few,CASSPPPHFRNEQFF,TGTGCCAGCTCACCACCCCCCCATTTTAGAAATGAGCAGTTCTTC
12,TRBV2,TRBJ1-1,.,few,CAGRLLNTEAFF,TGTGCCGGACGACTCCTTAACACTGAAGCTTTCTTT
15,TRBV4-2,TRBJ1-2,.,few,CASSQDLGGYYGYTF,TGTGCCAGCAGCCAAGATCTCGGAGGGTACTATGGCTACACCTTC
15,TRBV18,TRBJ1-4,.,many,CASSHLDSFNEKLFF,TGTGCCAGCTCACATCTGGACAGTTTTAATGAAAAACTGTTTTTT
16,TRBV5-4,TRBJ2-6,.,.,CASSWTLGSGANVLTF,TGTGCCAGCAGCTGGACTCTTGGCTCTGGGGCCAACGTCCTGACTTTC
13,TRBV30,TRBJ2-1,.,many,CAWSTQNDNEQFF,TGTGCCTGGAGTACCCAGAATGACAATGAGCAGTTCTTC
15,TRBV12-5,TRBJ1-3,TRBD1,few,CASGLDRGAGNTIYF,TGTGCTAGTGGTTTGGACAGGGGTGCTGGAAACACCATATATTTT
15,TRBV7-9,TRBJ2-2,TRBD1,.,CASSLGQMNTGELFF,TGTGCCAGCAGCCTGGGACAGATGAACACCGGGGAGCTGTTTTTT
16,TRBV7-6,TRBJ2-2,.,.,CASSSPGTLGTQELFF,TGTGCCAGCAGCTCCCCCGGGACATTAGGTACTCAGGAGCTGTTTTTT
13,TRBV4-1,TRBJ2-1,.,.,CASSRQDYNGQFF,TGCGCCAGCAGCCGACAGGACTACAATGGGCAGTTCTTC
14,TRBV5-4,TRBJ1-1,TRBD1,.,CASTLDRGDTEAFF,TGTGCCAGCACCCTGGACAGGGGGGACACTGAAGCTTTCTTT
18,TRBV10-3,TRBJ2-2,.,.,CAITYTYLQEPNTGELFF,TGTGCCATCACCTATACATACTTACAAGAACCGAACACCGGGGAGCTGTTTTTT
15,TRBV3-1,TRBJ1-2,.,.,CASSREDRPAYGYTF,TGCGCCAGCAGCCGTGAGGACCGGCCTGCCTATGGCTACACCTTC
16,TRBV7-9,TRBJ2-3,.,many,CASSLGVGASTDTQYF,TGTGCCAGCAGCTTAGGTGTCGGAGCAAGCACAGATACGCAGTATTTT
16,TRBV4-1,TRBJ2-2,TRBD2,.,CASSLLIAGATGELFF,TGCGCCAGCAGCCTCCTGATAGCGGGGGCAACCGGGGAGCTGTTTTTT
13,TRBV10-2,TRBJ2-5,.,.,CASSEYGSETQYF,TGCGCCAGCAGTGAGTACGGGTCCGAGACCCAGTACTTC
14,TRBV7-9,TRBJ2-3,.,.,CASSYGSYTDTQYF,TGTGCCAGCAGCTACGGGTCCTACACAGATACGCAGTATTTT
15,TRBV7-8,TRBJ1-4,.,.,CASSLVGGQAEKLFF,TGTGCCAGCAGCTTAGTGGGGGGGCAGGCCGAAAAACTGTTTTTT
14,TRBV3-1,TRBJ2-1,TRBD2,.,CASRGTSRDNEQFF,TGTGCCAGCAGAGGGACTAGCCGTGACAATGAGCAGTTCTTC
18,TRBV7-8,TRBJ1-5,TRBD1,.,CASSIVGQPPYSNQPQHF,TGTGCCAGTAGTATAGTGGGACAGCCCCCCTATAGCAATCAGCCCCAGCATTTT
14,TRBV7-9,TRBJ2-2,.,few,CASSIGEYTGELFF,TGTGCCAGCAGCATCGGGGAATACACCGGGGAGCTGTTTTTT
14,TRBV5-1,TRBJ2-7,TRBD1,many,CASSSGQGGNEQYF,TGCGCCAGCAGCTCGGGACAGGGTGGCAACGAGCAGTACTTC